Included here is one T cell receptor (beta chain) sequence, with context. The sample belongs to a study of technical replicates of blood from a handful of donors. Produced via immunoSEQ multiplex PCR; TCRdb's table is partial and in-frame only. The sample comprises tens of thousands of clones, about 92% of which are singletons, and roughly 0.25% rests with the top ten. Germline loops: CDR1 MNHEY, CDR2 SVGAGI. The CDR3 sequence is 16 residues long. Trimming took 0 bases from V and 7 from J, leaving 16 bases between them. The receptor's source is a human donor in good health. The specimen sequenced was T cells isolated from PBMCs. The chain is built from TRBV6-5 and TRBJ2-1; maybe TRBD2 (6 bases). The CDR3 reads CASSYSMRLESNEQFF. In nucleotides, the CDR3 is TGTGCCAGCAGTTACTCGATGCGACTAGAGTCGAATGAGCAGTTCTTC.